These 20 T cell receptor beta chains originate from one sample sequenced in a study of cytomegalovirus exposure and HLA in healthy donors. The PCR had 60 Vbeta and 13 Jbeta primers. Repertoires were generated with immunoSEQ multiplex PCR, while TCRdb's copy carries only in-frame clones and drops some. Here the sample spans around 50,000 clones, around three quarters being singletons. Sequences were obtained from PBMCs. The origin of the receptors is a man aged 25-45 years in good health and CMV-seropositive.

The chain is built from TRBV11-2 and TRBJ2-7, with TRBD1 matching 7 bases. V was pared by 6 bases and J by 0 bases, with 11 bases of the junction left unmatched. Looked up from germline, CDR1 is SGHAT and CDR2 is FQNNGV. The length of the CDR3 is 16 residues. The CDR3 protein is CASRYTSGTVSYEQYF. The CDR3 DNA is TGTGCCAGCAGATACACATCGGGGACAGTCTCCTACGAGCAGTACTTC.

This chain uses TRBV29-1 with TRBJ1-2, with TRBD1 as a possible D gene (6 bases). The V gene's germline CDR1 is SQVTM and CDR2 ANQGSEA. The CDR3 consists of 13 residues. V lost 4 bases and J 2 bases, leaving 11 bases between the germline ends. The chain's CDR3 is CSVGGGWNYGYTF. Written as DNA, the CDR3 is TGCAGCGTTGGGGGGGGCTGGAACTATGGCTACACCTTC. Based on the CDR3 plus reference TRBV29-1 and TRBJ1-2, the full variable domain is SAVISQKPSRDICQRGTSLTIQCQVDSQVTMMFWYRQQPGQSLTLIATANQGSEATYESGFVIDKFPISRPNLTFSTLTVSNMSPEDSSIYLCSVGGGWNYGYTFGSGTRLTVV.

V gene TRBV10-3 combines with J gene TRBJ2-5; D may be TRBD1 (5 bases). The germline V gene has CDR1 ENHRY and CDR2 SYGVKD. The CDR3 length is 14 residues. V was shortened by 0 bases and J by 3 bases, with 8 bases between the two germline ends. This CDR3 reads CAISESAREETQYF. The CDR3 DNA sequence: TGTGCCATCAGTGAGTCCGCCAGGGAAGAGACCCAGTACTTC.

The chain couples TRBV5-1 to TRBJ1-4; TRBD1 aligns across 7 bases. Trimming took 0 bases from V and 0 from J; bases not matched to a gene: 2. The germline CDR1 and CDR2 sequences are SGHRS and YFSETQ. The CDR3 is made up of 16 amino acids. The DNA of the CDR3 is TGCGCCAGCAGCTTGGCCACAGGGGCAACTAATGAAAAACTGTTTTTT. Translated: CASSLATGATNEKLFF.

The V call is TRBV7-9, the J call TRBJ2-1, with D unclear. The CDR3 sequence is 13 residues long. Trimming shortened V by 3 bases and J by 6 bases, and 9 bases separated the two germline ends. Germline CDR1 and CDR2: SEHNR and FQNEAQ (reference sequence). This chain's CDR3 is CASSLVRSNEQFF. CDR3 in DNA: TGTGCCAGCAGCTTGGTCAGAAGCAATGAGCAGTTCTTC.

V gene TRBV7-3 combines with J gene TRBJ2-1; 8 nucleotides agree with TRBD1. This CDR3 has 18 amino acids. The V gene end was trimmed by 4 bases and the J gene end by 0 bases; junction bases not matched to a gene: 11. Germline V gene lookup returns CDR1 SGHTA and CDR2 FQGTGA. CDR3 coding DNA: TGTGCCAGCAGCTCGCCGGTACAGGGGGATTACTCCTACAATGAGCAGTTCTTC. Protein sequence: CASSSPVQGDYSYNEQFF.

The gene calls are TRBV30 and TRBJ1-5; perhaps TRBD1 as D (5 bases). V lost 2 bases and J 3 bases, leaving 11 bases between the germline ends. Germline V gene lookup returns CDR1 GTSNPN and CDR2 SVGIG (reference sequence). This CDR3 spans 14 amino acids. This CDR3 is CAWSSSTVNQPQHF. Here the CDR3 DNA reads TGTGCCTGGAGTTCGTCGACAGTCAATCAGCCCCAGCATTTT.

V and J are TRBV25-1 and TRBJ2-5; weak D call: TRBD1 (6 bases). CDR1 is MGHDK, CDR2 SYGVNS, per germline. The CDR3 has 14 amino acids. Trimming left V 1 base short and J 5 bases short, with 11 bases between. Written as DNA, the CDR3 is TGTGCCAGCAGTGAATTTGGGGGCGGCGAGACCCAGTACTTC. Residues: CASSEFGGGETQYF.

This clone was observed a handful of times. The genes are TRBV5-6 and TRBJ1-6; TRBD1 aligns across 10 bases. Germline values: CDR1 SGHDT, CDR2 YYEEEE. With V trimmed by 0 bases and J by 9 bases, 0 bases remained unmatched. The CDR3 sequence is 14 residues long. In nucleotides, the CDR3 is TGTGCCAGCAGCTTGGGGACAGGGGGTTCACCCCTCCACTTT. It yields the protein CASSLGTGGSPLHF.

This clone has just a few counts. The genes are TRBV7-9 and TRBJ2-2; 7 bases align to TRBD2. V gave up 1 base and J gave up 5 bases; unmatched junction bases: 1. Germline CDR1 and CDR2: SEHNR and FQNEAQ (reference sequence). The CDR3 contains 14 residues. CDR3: CASSLGSGTGELFF. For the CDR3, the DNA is TGTGCCAGCAGCTTAGGTAGCGGGACCGGGGAGCTGTTTTTT.

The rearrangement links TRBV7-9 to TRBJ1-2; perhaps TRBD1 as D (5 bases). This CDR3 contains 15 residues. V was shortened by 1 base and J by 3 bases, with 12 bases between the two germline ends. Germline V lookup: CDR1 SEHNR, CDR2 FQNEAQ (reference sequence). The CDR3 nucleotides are TGTGCCAGCAGCTTAGTATCTGGGGGGGACTATGGCTACACCTTC. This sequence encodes CASSLVSGGDYGYTF.

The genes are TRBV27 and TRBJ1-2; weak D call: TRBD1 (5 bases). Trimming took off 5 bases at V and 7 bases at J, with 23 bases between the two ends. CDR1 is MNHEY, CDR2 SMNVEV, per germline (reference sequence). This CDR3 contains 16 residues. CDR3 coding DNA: TGTGCCAGCAGTGACGCAGGGCAATTGCTTATCGGTGGCTACACCTTC. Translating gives CASSDAGQLLIGGYTF.

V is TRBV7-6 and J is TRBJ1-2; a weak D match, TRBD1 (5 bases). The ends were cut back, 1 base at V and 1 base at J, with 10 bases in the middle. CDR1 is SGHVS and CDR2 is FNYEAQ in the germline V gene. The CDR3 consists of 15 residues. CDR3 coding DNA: TGTGCCAGCAGCTTAGGTGACGGACATAACTATGGCTACACCTTC. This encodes CASSLGDGHNYGYTF.

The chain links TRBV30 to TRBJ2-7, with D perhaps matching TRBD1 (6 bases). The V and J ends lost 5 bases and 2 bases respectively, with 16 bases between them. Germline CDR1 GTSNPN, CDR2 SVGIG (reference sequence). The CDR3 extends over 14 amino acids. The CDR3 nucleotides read TGTGCCTGGGAATATAACAGGGTTACCTACGAGCAGTACTTC. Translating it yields CAWEYNRVTYEQYF.

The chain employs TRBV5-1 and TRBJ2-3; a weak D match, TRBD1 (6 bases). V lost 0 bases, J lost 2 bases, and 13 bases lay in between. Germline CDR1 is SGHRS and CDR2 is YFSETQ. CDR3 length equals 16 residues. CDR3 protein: CASSLVRSGVTDTQYF. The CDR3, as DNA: TGCGCCAGCAGCTTGGTTCGCTCAGGGGTCACAGATACGCAGTATTTT.

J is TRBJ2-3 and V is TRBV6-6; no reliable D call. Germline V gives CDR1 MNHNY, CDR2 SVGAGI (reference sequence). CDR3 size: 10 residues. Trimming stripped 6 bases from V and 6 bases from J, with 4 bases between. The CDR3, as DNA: TGTGCCAGCAGCCAGGATACGCAGTATTTT. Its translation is CASSQDTQYF.

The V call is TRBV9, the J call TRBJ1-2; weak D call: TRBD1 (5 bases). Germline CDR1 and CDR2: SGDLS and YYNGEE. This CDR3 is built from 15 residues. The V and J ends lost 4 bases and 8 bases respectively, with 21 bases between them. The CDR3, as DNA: TGTGCCAGCAGCTCCCGAAGCGACAGCCTAGGAGGCTACACCTTC. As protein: CASSSRSDSLGGYTF.

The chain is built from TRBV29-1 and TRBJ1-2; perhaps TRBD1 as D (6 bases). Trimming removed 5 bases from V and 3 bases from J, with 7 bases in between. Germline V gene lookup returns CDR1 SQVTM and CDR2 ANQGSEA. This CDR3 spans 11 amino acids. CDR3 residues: CSVRTDYGYTF. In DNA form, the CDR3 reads TGCAGCGTTAGGACAGACTATGGCTACACCTTC.

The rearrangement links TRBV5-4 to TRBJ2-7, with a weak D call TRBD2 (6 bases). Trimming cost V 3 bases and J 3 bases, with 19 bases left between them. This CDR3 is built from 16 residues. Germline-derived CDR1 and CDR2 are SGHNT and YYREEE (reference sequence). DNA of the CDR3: TGTGCCAGCAGCTCCACCCTAAATACGGGGGTCTACGAGCAGTACTTC. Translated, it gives CASSSTLNTGVYEQYF. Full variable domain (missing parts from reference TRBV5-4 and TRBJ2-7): ETGVTQSPTHLIKTRGQQVTLRCSSQSGHNTVSWYQQALGQGPQFIFQYYREEENGRGNFPPRFSGLQFPNYSSELNVNALELDDSALYLCASSSTLNTGVYEQYFGPGTRLTVT.

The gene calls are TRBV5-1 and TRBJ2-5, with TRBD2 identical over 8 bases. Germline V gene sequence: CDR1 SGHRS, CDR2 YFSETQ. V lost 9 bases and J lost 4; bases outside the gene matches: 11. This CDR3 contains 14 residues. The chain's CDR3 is CAILGDGRVETQYF. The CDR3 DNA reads TGCGCCATCCTGGGGGACGGGAGGGTAGAGACCCAGTACTTC.